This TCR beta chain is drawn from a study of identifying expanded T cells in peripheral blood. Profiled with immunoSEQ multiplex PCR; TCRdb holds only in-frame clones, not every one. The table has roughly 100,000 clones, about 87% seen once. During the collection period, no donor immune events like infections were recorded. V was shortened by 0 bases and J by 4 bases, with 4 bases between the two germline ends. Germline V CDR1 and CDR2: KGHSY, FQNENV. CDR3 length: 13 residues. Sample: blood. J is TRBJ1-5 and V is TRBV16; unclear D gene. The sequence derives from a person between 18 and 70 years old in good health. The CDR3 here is CASSQSLNQPQHF. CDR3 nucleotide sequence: TGTGCCAGCAGCCAATCGCTGAATCAGCCCCAGCATTTT. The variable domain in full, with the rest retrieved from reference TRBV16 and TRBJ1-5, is GEEVAQTPKHLVRGEGQKAKLYCAPIKGHSYVFWYQQVLKNEFKFLISFQNENVFDETGMPKERFSAKCLPNSPCSLEIQATKLEDSAVYFCASSQSLNQPQHFGDGTRLSIL.